This TCR beta chain was recovered during a study of T cells after yellow fever vaccination. The overall study: Any fraction with a low cell number was prepared using SMART-Seq v4 Ultra Low Input. Regarding the study as a whole: Of the clonotypes, a small share occurred in both CD4 and CD8 compartments.

In regard to this clonotype: Its specificity is not known.

The CDR3 covers 15 residues. The germline V gene has CDR1 SGHTA and CDR2 FQGNSA. Trimming shortened V by 6 bases and J by 5 bases, and 20 bases separated the two germline ends. TCRdb reprocessed the 5' RACE reads with MiXCR, giving one entry per CDR3 protein. Of roughly 500,000 distinct CDR3 sequences in the sample, 19% are singletons; the top ten hold roughly an eighth. This chain connects TRBV7-2 to TRBJ2-7, with D maybe TRBD1 (5 bases). The sample in question was PBMCs, obtained 15 days after the yellow fever booster vaccination. The clonotype was recovered from a man aged 30 to 45 who received the YFV17D yellow fever vaccine. DNA of the CDR3: TGTGCCAGCAGTCAACAGGCCTCTGGATCCGACGAGCAGTACTTC. Translation: CASSQQASGSDEQYF.